Below are 23 T cell receptor beta chains sequenced from a single sample in a study of shared clonotypes between healthy human individuals (dated by TCRdb to 2020 to 2021). Library preparation was by the immunoSEQ multiplex PCR assay. The source is immuneACCESS, and TCRdb retained only in-frame sequences with V and J called. Part of the clones is not carried over; for the studies checked, unresolved V genes explain less than half of this, and the remainder is unexplained. For this sample there are some 1 million clones; more than 65% appear just once. About 1.5% of the sample lies in the top ten. The sample comprised memory CD4+ T cells sorted from blood. What the cell subset or site label conveys for this sample: CD45RA-negative fraction. Source of these receptors: a man aged 18 to 30 in good health.

V gene TRBV11-2 combines with J gene TRBJ1-1, with 7 positions matching TRBD1. V lost 4 bases and J lost 11; bases outside the gene matches: 10. Germline loops: CDR1 SGHAT, CDR2 FQNNGV. The CDR3 loop spans 13 amino acids. The CDR3 DNA is TGTGCCAGCAGCTCTACCCCAGGGGGGCTGGCTTTCTTT. The encoded protein is CASSSTPGGLAFF.

This rearrangement joins TRBV15 to TRBJ2-7, with D possibly matching TRBD2 (6 bases). Germline V gene sequence: CDR1 LNHNV, CDR2 YYDKDF (reference sequence). The ends were cut back, 8 bases at V and 2 bases at J, with 13 bases in the middle. The CDR3 extends over 13 amino acids. The CDR3 is CATSGSGPYEQYF. The CDR3 region has the DNA TGTGCCACCTCCGGGAGCGGCCCCTACGAGCAGTACTTC.

The chain carries TRBV6-1 and TRBJ2-3; no clear D gene. This CDR3 has 13 amino acids. The germline gives CDR1 MNHNS, CDR2 SASEGT. V lost 5 bases and J 9 bases, leaving 15 bases between the germline ends. The CDR3 DNA is TGTGCCAGCAGTCTGGACCCCTTGGCGACGCAGTATTTT. Its translation: CASSLDPLATQYF.

The gene calls are TRBV7-9 and TRBJ2-7; D possibly corresponds to TRBD1 (6 bases). CDR1 SEHNR and CDR2 FQNEAQ come from the germline V gene (reference sequence). V lost 3 bases to trimming and J lost 3 bases, with 12 bases between them. CDR3 length equals 14 residues. CDR3 loop: CASSLSGQNYEQYF. The CDR3 bases are TGTGCCAGCAGCTTGTCGGGACAAAACTACGAGCAGTACTTC.

This chain links TRBV4-1 with TRBJ2-7; 7 nucleotides agree with TRBD2. The CDR3 is 16 amino acids. The ends lost 1 base at V and 1 base at J; junction bases unmatched: 7. CDR1 is MGHRA, CDR2 YSYEKL, per germline. DNA for the CDR3: TGCGCCAGCAGCCAAGGGGAGGGGCATACTTCCTACGAGCAGTACTTC. Its translation: CASSQGEGHTSYEQYF.

CDR3 DNA sequence: TGTGCCAGCAGCTTGGACCCAGGGGGATGGGGTCGGACGGAGACCCAGTACTTC. It translates to CASSLDPGGWGRTETQYF. The chain links TRBV5-4 to TRBJ2-5; TRBD1 matches 7 bases. V lost 0 bases to trimming and J lost 5 bases; unmatched junction nucleotides: 16. CDR1 is SGHNT and CDR2 is YYREEE in the germline V gene (reference sequence). The CDR3 sequence is 18 residues long. Together with reference TRBV5-4 and TRBJ2-5, the CDR3 gives the full variable domain: ETGVTQSPTHLIKTRGQQVTLRCSSQSGHNTVSWYQQALGQGPQFIFQYYREEENGRGNFPPRFSGLQFPNYSSELNVNALELDDSALYLCASSLDPGGWGRTETQYFGPGTRLLVL.

As concerns this clone: Since a far larger clone is one base different, this is likely a read error. The chain combines TRBV28 with TRBJ1-1; no definite D call. The CDR3 spans 14 residues. Per the germline V gene, CDR1 is MDHEN and CDR2 is SYDVKM. Trimming pared 4 bases from V and 1 base from J, leaving 10 bases between. Written as DNA, the CDR3 is TGTGCCAGCAGTTCGGCCGGAAGGAACACTGAAGCTTTCTTT. It specifies CASSSAGRNTEAFF.

The V gene is TRBV5-1, the J gene TRBJ2-7; 8 nucleotides match TRBD1. J was trimmed by 6 bases and V by 0 bases; bases with no gene match: 5. CDR3 length: 14 amino acids. In germline, CDR1 is SGHRS, CDR2 YFSETQ. The CDR3 spells CASSLAAGGSEQYF. The CDR3 DNA is TGCGCCAGCAGCTTGGCTGCAGGGGGCAGCGAGCAGTACTTC.

The gene calls are TRBV28 and TRBJ1-1; D perhaps matches TRBD1 (5 bases). The germline gives CDR1 MDHEN, CDR2 SYDVKM. This CDR3 comprises 14 residues. V lost 3 bases, J lost 5 bases, and 13 bases lay in between. CDR3 coding DNA: TGTGCCAGCAGTTTTAACCGGGGGAGAACTGAAGCTTTCTTT. It translates to CASSFNRGRTEAFF.

The CDR3 loop is CASSPKRSQPQHF. The CDR3 coding sequence is TGTGCCAGCTCACCAAAAAGGAGTCAGCCCCAGCATTTT. This chain connects TRBV18 to TRBJ1-5; D is uncertain. Germline CDR1 reads KGHSH; CDR2 reads LQKENI. Trimming stripped 2 bases from V and 6 bases from J, with 8 bases between. The CDR3 runs to 13 residues.

The V call is TRBV6-5, the J call TRBJ2-5; D is unresolved. The CDR3 consists of 12 residues. Trimming removed 5 bases from V and 5 bases from J, with 9 bases in between. From germline, CDR1 is MNHEY and CDR2 SVGAGI. CDR3 in DNA: TGTGCCAGCAGTCGGACCGGGGAGACCCAGTACTTC. Protein sequence: CASSRTGETQYF.

J is TRBJ2-5 and V is TRBV2; 11 bases agree with TRBD2. This CDR3 has 16 residues. Germline loops: CDR1 SNHLY, CDR2 FYNNEI. The ends lost 10 bases at V and 2 bases at J; junction bases unmatched: 12. The CDR3 nucleotides read TGTGCCACGCAACTAGCGGGGGCTAAACAACAAGAGACCCAGTACTTC. It is translated as CATQLAGAKQQETQYF.

With respect to this clone: One end of the junction fails to match germline, which may point to a read error. The chain couples TRBV4-2 to TRBJ2-3; 7 bases align to TRBD2. Germline V lookup: CDR1 LGHNA, CDR2 YNFKEQ. The CDR3 consists of 17 residues. In DNA, the CDR3 is TGTGCCAGCAGACAAGAGGGGAGGGGCCGCTTTGAAGTTACGCAGTATTTT. It translates to CASRQEGRGRFEVTQYF.

This chain uses TRBV7-9 with TRBJ1-6; a weak D match, TRBD1 (5 bases). CDR3 size: 17 residues. V was cut by 5 bases and J by 0 bases, with 14 bases left in between. Per germline, CDR1 SEHNR and CDR2 FQNEAQ (reference sequence). CDR3 DNA sequence: TGTGCCAGCAGCGTAGGGACGGTGAGCTCCTATAATTCACCCCTCCACTTT. Its translation: CASSVGTVSSYNSPLHF.

Comments on this clone: It is likely a read error: a sequence one base away is far more abundant. In the same sample, other DNA sequences code for this CDR3. The chain is built from TRBV7-9 and TRBJ2-7, with D unresolved. Germline CDR1 reads SEHNR; CDR2 reads FQNEAQ (reference sequence). V gave up 4 bases and J gave up 3 bases, with 4 bases separating them. CDR3 length equals 11 residues. The CDR3 coding sequence is TGTGCCAGCAGCTCCAACTACGAGCAGTACTTC. This sequence encodes CASSSNYEQYF.

The gene calls are TRBV4-3 and TRBJ1-4; 7 bases match TRBD1. CDR1 is LGHNA, CDR2 YSLEER, per germline. J lost 6 bases, V lost 4 bases, and 11 bases had no gene match. The CDR3 is 16 residues long. CDR3 nucleotide sequence: TGCGCCAGCAGCCGACAATGGGGGCAGGGGGATGAAAAACTGTTTTTT. It translates to CASSRQWGQGDEKLFF.

On this clone itself: The sample holds other DNA sequences that translate to the same CDR3. The chain is built from TRBV18 and TRBJ2-7, with 8 bases that match TRBD1. The CDR3 extends over 13 amino acids. The trim removed 6 bases at V and 5 bases at J, leaving 6 bases unmatched. Germline values: CDR1 KGHSH, CDR2 LQKENI. CDR3 coding DNA: TGTGCCAGCTCCCCAGGACAGGGCGACGAGCAGTACTTC. This translates into CASSPGQGDEQYF.

As DNA, the CDR3 is TGTGCCTGGAGTCCTTTCGACAGGGAGAGCGGGGAGCTGTTTTTT. Amino acids: CAWSPFDRESGELFF. The V and J genes are TRBV30 and TRBJ2-2, with 7 bases fitting TRBD1. The CDR3 runs 15 residues. The junction had 10 bases not matched to a gene; V was cut back by 2 bases and J by 7 bases. In germline, CDR1 is GTSNPN, CDR2 SVGIG (reference sequence).

This clone turned up a few times. The V call is TRBV28, the J call TRBJ1-2; D may be TRBD1 (5 bases). The CDR3 is 17 amino acids. Germline V gene data show CDR1 as MDHEN and CDR2 as SYDVKM. The germline V and J ends were trimmed by 6 bases and 0 bases, with 20 bases remaining between them. CDR3 in amino acids: CASSSSGRDAANYGYTF. CDR3 in DNA: TGTGCCAGCAGCTCCTCAGGAAGGGACGCGGCTAACTATGGCTACACCTTC.

Note on this clone: One junction end does not reproduce the germline sequence, and a read error may be involved. This chain links TRBV7-7 with TRBJ2-5; TRBD2 is a possible D gene (6 bases). This CDR3 has 13 amino acids. Germline loops: CDR1 SSHAT, CDR2 FNYEAQ (reference sequence). As DNA, the CDR3 is TGTGCTAGCAGCTTACGCGGGGCGGGGACCCAGTACTTC. Its translation is CASSLRGAGTQYF.

The chain links TRBV28 to TRBJ1-4; D is unresolved. The CDR3 sequence is 14 residues long. V dropped 4 bases and J dropped 6 bases, with 12 bases sitting between them. CDR1 and CDR2 from the germline V gene are MDHEN and SYDVKM. The CDR3 region has the DNA TGTGCCAGCAGTTCCCCCCTGCACCATGAAAAACTGTTTTTT. Translation gives CASSSPLHHEKLFF.

Comment on this clone: The sample carries other DNA sequences with the same CDR3. The chain uses TRBV18 and TRBJ2-5, with no clear D. This CDR3 has 13 residues. Germline V gene data show CDR1 as KGHSH and CDR2 as LQKENI. V lost 3 bases and J lost 3, with 8 bases in between. This CDR3 reads CASSPGREETQYF. In nucleotides, the CDR3 is TGTGCCAGCTCACCGGGAAGGGAAGAGACCCAGTACTTC.

This rearrangement joins TRBV10-3 to TRBJ1-6; D remains unclear. This CDR3 region has 12 residues. The V gene lost 0 bases and the J gene lost 6 bases, with 0 bases spanning the gap. Looked up from germline, CDR1 is ENHRY and CDR2 is SYGVKD. The CDR3 sequence: CAISESNSPLHF. CDR3 coding DNA: TGTGCCATCAGTGAGTCTAATTCACCCCTCCACTTT.